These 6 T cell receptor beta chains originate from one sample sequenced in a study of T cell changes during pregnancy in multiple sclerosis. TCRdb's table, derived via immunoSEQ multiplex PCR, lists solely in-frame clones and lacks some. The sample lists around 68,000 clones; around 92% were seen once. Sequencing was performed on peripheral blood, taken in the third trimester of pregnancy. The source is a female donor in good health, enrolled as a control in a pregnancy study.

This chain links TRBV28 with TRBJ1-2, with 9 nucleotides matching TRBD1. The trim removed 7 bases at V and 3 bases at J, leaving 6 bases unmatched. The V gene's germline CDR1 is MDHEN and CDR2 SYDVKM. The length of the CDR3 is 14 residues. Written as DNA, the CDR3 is TGTGCCAGCACTCGGGACAGGGTGGACTATGGCTACACCTTC. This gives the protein CASTRDRVDYGYTF.

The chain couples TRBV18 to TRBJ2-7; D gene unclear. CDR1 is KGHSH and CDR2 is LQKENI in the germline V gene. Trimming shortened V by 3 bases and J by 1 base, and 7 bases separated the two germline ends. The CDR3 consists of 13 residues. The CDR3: CASSPQASYEQYF. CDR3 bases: TGTGCCAGCTCACCGCAGGCATCCTACGAGCAGTACTTC. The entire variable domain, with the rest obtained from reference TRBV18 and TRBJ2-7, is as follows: NAGVMQNPRHLVRRRGQEARLRCSPMKGHSHVYWYRQLPEEGLKFMVYLQKENIIDESGMPKERFSAEFPKEGPSILRIQQVVRGDSAAYFCASSPQASYEQYFGPGTRLTVT.

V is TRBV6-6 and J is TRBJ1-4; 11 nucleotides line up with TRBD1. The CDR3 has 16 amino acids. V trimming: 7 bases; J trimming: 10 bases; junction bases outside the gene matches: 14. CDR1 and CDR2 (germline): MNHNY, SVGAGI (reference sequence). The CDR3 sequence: CASTPIPPGQGVKLFF. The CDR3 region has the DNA TGTGCCAGCACCCCTATTCCTCCGGGACAGGGGGTAAAACTGTTTTTT.

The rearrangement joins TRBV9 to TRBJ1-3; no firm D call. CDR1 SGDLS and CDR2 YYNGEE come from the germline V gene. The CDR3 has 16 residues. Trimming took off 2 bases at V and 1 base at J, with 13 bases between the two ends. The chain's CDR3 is CASSVFGGMSGNTIYF. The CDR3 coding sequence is TGTGCCAGCAGCGTTTTTGGAGGGATGTCTGGAAACACCATATATTTT.

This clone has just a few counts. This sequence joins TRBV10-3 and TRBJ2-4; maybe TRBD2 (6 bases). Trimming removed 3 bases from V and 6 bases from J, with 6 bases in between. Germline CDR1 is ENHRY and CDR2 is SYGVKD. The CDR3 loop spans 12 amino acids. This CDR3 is CAISDGGNIQYF. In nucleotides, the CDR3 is TGTGCCATCAGTGACGGGGGAAACATTCAGTACTTC.

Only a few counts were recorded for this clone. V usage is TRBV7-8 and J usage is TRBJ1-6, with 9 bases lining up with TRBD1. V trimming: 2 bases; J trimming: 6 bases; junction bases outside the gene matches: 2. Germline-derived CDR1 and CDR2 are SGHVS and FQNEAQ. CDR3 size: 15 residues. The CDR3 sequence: CASSLLGQGNSPLHF. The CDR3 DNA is TGTGCCAGCAGCTTACTGGGACAGGGTAATTCACCCCTCCACTTT.